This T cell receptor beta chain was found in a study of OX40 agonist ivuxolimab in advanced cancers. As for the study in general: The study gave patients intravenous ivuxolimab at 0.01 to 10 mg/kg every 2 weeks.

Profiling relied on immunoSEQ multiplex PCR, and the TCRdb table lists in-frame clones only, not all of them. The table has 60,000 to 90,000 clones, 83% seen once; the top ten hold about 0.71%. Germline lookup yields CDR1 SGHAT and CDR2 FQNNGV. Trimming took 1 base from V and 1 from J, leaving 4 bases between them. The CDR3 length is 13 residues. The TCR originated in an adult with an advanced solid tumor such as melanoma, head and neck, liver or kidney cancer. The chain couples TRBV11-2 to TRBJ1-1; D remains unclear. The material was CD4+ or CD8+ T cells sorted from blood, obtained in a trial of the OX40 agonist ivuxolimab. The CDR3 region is CASSLVENTEAFF. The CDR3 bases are TGTGCCAGCAGCTTAGTGGAGAACACTGAAGCTTTCTTT. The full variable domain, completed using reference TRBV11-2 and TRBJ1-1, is EAGVAQSPRYKIIEKRQSVAFWCNPISGHATLYWYQQILGQGPKLLIQFQNNGVVDDSQLPKDRFSAERLKGVDSTLKIQPAKLEDSAVYLCASSLVENTEAFFGQGTRLTVV.